This T cell receptor beta chain stems from a study of shared clonotypes between healthy human individuals. The ends were cut back, 2 bases at V and 0 bases at J, with 19 bases in the middle. The CDR3 totals 18 residues. The germline V gene has CDR1 MGHRA and CDR2 YSYEKL. Repertoires were generated with immunoSEQ multiplex PCR, while TCRdb's copy carries only in-frame clones and drops some. The sample lists around 2.3 million clones, approximately 94% occurring once. This TCR was sampled from a young man in good health. The sequencing sample was made of naive CD4+ T cells sorted from blood. Subset reported: CD45RA+ positively selected. The gene calls are TRBV4-1 and TRBJ1-2; D gene ambiguous. DNA of the CDR3: TGCGCCAGCAGCCAAACGCCGGCCCCCTCCTCTACTAACTATGGCTACACCTTC. Amino acids: CASSQTPAPSSTNYGYTF.